The 2 T cell receptor beta chains below all came from one sample that was sequenced in a study of blood T cell repertoires in COVID-19 (TCRdb year 2020). Libraries were built with the immunoSEQ multiplex PCR assay. TCRdb holds this immuneACCESS table with in-frame rearrangements only. Some clones are missing; in checked studies, unresolved V genes explain under half, and the rest has no known cause. This sample holds about 60,000 clones; less than 85% were observed only once. The ten most abundant clones make up approximately 6.6% of the sample. Sequenced material: peripheral blood. The source is a man between 60 and 75 years old with acute or convalescent COVID-19.

The chain combines TRBV28 with TRBJ2-7; possibly TRBD2 for D (6 bases). The CDR3 is 19 residues long. V dropped 3 bases and J dropped 1 base, with 25 bases sitting between them. CDR1 and CDR2 (germline): MDHEN, SYDVKM. CDR3: CASSFHSRRAVTLSYEQYF. CDR3 DNA: TGTGCCAGCAGTTTCCATAGTAGGAGGGCGGTAACCTTATCCTACGAGCAGTACTTC.

The chain uses TRBV2 and TRBJ2-7, with D possibly matching TRBD1 (5 bases). Looked up from germline, CDR1 is SNHLY and CDR2 is FYNNEI. CDR3 length: 15 residues. Trimming removed 4 bases at V and 3 bases at J, with 16 bases between. The CDR3 is CASSGPGQGDYEQYV. The CDR3 DNA follows: TGTGCCAGCAGTGGCCCCGGGCAGGGTGACTACGAGCAGTACGTC.